This paragraph reports one T cell receptor (beta chain). This clonotype was seen ten or more times. Its binding antigen is unknown. Base qualities are not provided; no much larger clone lies one nucleotide away. The treatment or condition label on this specimen signifies: in vitro stimulation with specific CMV peptide epitopes to enrich CMV-specific T cells. Deletion took 4 bases off V and 2 bases off J, with a span of 20 bases between the germline ends. CDR1 is given as SGHTA and CDR2 as FQGNSA, both from the germline V gene. The CDR3 numbers 17 residues from cysteine through phenylalanine. CDR3 DNA is the only sequence kept; it has 51 bases, read in frame from the first base. These reads were obtained on an Illumina HiSeq 1500. TCRdb took the public reads, trimmed them with fastp at Q25, ran MiXCR for clone calling and kept in-frame beta chains. One record per CDR3 amino acid sequence lists the most common genes and DNA. The sample table holds approximately 310,000 distinct CDR3 sequences, of which roughly 25% were seen once. Roughly 15% of the sample goes to the ten largest clones.

This sample was included in a study of T cell repertoires in cytomegalovirus infection (dated by TCRdb to the late 2010s). Study-level background: Peptide stimulations targeted recently identified HLA-C-restricted CMV epitopes, whose presentation resists viral immunomodulation, together with well-studied HLA-B-restricted epitopes. Because public TCR beta signatures pointed to carriage of CMV infection together with the matching HLA type, the HLA type of each donor mattered for the analysis.

What the study reported, not specific to this receptor: Carriers of CMV infection plus the relevant HLA type were discriminated by the cumulative frequency of public TCR beta family members in the study cohort and in an independent roughly 320-donor cohort. The ex vivo response was dominated by HLA-C-restricted CMV-specific TCR beta clonotypes, and the single most frequent clonotype in two of eight donors was supplied by these HLA-C-restricted clonotypes.

This specimen consisted of cultured PBMCs, obtained from culture after CMV antigen stimulation. The sequence was collected from a human donor in good health (CMV status not recorded). Some clones in this sample may be carry-over from other donors' samples. The rearranged chain carries TRBV7-2 and TRBJ1-2; the D region possibly corresponds to TRBD1 (5 bases align). The nucleotide sequence reads TGTGCCAGCAGCTCCCGTGACCGATACGGACAAAACTATGGCTACACCTTC. Translation gives CASSSRDRYGQNYGYTF.